The TCR beta chain under discussion was sequenced for a study of shared clonotypes between healthy human individuals (dated by TCRdb to 2018 to 2020). As for the study more broadly: Three men and a couple of women, aged 18 to 49 years, made up the cohort. For each donor, CD4 naive and CD4 memory were each given three plates, CD8 naive was given two plates, and CD8 memory was given one plate. Blood TCR repertoires of a handful of healthy adults were deeply sequenced to estimate repertoire size and the extent of clonotype sharing between individuals. Different laboratories and diverse techniques were used to prepare libraries and sequence TCR repertoires, to increase sequencing depth and limit assay-specific biases. Each donor's leukapheresis produced roughly between about 0.8 and 10 billion PBMCs. Overall study outcomes, separate from this receptor: Naive subsets generally had larger estimated clonotype richness than memory subsets. Sampling was restricted to blood, and TCR repertoires in tissues likely differ from the TCR repertoires found in blood. Pairwise subsampling indicated that sequencing depth was expected to affect the degree of clonotype sharing among donors. Roughly 5.2% of naive CD4, 3% to 4% of naive CD8, around 2.3% of memory CD4, and about 0.4% of memory CD8 clonotypes were shared across several donors. Because the study included only a small number of donors, the genetic and exposure-history diversity represented was limited. Rarefaction of sorted-subset datasets indicated incomplete sequencing despite the large sequencing depth. Compared with non-shared clonotypes, clonotypes shared by all four sorted-subset donors had higher generation probabilities.

CDR1 SQVTM and CDR2 ANQGSEA were looked up in the germline V gene. The CDR3 covers 12 residues, taking in both the cysteine and the phenylalanine. Solely the CDR3 DNA is kept, with 36 bases framed from the first base. V sheds 7 bases and J sheds 2 bases, leaving 11 bases between their ends. Using the deep immunoSEQ assay, multiplex PCR amplified TCR CDR3 regions from genomic DNA. Extracted genomic DNA from each cell subset was spread evenly across all wells of several immunoSEQ 96-well plates, with each plate serving as a replicate. For sorted subsets, each replicate PCR was loaded with approximately 200 ng genomic DNA, equivalent to 25,000 to 35,000 T cell genomes. Purified libraries were measured with a Qubit 3.0 fluorometer, size-checked on a Bioanalyzer 2100, and measured again with the KAPA Library Quantification kit. Every immunoSEQ 96-well plate was sequenced on a separate single-read 150-cycle Illumina NextSeq 550 flow cell. The study's processing was this. Because only junctional sequences without quality scores were contained in the immunoSEQ output, filtering matching that applied to full-length reads could not be performed. Sequences were annotated with PyIR, a Python wrapper for IgBLAST v1.9, using IMGT germline references to assign V/J genes and CDR3. Reads with weak V/J assignments (E-value above 1e-6), missing CDR3, stop codons, out-of-frame junctions, or ambiguous translated residues were removed. V3J clonotypes were defined as sequences sharing the same inferred V gene, J gene, and CDR3 amino acid sequence. Percentage overlap between repertoires was calculated by dividing the number of shared unique clonotypes by the size of the smaller repertoire. RTK rarefaction, the Chao1 estimator, and Recon v2.1 estimates of unobserved clonotypes were used to assess repertoire richness. OLGA was used to compute generation probabilities for all TCRbeta clonotypes that the gDNA method yielded from several donors. This immuneACCESS table, as held by TCRdb, lists in-frame sequences with V and J called but not all clones. Of the missing ones, under half trace to an unresolved V gene in checked studies; the others have no known cause. The V and J calls and clone size were taken over from that table, and D and trimming were inferred from the DNA. The sample has roughly 500,000 clones on record, 96% of them singletons. The ten largest clones capture about 0.064% of the sample.

Healthy HIV-negative adults with no recently reported acute infections or vaccinations were included as donors. Every donor was a Caucasian adult living in Nashville, Tennessee, USA. CD4+ T cells were enriched by magnetic negative selection, after which naive cells were positively selected on CD45RA and the negative fraction was taken as the memory subset. Blood was collected by leukapheresis, and PBMCs were isolated by Ficoll-Histopaque density gradient centrifugation and then cryopreserved in liquid nitrogen vapor phase. Purity and quantity of every magnetically sorted T cell population were checked by analytical flow cytometry. From each sorted fraction, genomic DNA was isolated and quantified by UV absorbance on a Nanodrop 2000c. As to this clone: Its antigen is not yet known. It has no much larger one-base neighbor in the sample; base qualities were not kept.

Sequenced material: naive CD4+ T cells sorted from blood. This sample's cell subset or site label indicates: CD45RA+ positively selected. This TCR was recovered from a woman aged 25 to 39 in good health. The V and J genes are TRBV29-1 and TRBJ1-2; no D gene call is confident. The CDR3 in this case is CSALGSNYGYTF. The sequenced DNA: TGCAGCGCTTTGGGGTCGAACTATGGCTACACCTTC.